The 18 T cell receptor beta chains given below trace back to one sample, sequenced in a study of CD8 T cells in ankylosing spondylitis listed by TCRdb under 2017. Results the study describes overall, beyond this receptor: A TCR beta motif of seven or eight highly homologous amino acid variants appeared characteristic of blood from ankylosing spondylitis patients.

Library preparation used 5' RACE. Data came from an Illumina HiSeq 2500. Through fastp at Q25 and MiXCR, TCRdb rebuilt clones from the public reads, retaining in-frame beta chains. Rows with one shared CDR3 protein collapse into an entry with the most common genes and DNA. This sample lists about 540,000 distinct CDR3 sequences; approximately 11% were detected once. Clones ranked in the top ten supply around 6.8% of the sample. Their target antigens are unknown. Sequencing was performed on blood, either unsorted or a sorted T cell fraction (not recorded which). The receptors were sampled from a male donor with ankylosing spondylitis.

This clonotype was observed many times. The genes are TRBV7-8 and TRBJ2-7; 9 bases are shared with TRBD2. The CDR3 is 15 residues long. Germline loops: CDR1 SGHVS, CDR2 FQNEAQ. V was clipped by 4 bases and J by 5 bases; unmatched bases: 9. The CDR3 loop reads CASSSVAGGPDEQYF. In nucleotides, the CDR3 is TGTGCCAGCAGCTCCGTGGCGGGAGGGCCCGACGAGCAGTACTTC. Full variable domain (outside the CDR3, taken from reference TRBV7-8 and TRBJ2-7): GAGVSQSPRYKVAKRGQDVALRCDPISGHVSLFWYQQALGQGPEFLTYFQNEAQLDKSGLPSDRFFAERPEGSVSTLKIQRTQQEDSAVYLCASSSVAGGPDEQYFGPGTRLTVT.

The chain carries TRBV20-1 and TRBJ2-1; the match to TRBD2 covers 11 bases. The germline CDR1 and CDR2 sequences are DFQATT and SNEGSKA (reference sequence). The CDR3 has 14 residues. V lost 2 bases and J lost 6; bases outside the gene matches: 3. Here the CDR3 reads CSARPLAGGNEQFF. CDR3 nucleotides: TGCAGTGCTAGACCGCTAGCGGGGGGCAATGAGCAGTTCTTC.

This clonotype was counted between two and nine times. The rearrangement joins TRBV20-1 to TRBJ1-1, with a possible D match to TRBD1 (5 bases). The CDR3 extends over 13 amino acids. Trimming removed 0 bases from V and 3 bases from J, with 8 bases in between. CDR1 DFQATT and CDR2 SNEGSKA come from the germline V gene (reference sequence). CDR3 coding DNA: TGCAGTGCTAGAGATACGGGGGACACTGAAGCTTTCTTT. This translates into CSARDTGDTEAFF.

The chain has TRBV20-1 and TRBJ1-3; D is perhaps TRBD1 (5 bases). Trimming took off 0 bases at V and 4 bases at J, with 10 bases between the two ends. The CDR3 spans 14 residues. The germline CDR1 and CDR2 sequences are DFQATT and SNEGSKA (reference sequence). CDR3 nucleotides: TGCAGTGCTAGAGATCCAGGGCCAGGAAACACCATATATTTT. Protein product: CSARDPGPGNTIYF.

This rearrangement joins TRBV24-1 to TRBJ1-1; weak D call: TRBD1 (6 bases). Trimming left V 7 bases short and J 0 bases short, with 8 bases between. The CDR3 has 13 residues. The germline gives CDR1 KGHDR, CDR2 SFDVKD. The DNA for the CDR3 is TGTGCCACCAGGGAGGGGGTGAACACTGAAGCTTTCTTT. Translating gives CATREGVNTEAFF.

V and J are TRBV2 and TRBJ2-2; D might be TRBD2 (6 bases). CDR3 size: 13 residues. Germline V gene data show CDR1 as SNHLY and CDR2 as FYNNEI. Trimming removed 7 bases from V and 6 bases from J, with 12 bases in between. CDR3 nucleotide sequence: TGTGCCAGCATTAGGAGCGGGCCCGGGGAGCTGTTTTTT. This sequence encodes CASIRSGPGELFF. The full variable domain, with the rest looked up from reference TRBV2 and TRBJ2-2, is EPEVTQTPSHQVTQMGQEVILRCVPISNHLYFYWYRQILGQKVEFLVSFYNNEISEKSEIFDDQFSVERPDGSNFTLKIRSTKLEDSAMYFCASIRSGPGELFFGEGSRLTVL.

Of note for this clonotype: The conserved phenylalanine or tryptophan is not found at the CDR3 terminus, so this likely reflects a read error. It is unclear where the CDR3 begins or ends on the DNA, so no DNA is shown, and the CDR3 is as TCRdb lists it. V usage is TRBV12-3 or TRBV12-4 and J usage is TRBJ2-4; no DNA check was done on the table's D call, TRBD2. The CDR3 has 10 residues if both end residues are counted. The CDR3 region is CASIIGSRAI.

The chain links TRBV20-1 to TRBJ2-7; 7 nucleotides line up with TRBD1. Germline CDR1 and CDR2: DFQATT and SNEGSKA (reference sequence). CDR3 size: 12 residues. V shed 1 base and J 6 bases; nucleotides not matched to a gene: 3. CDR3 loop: CSARGTGAEQYV. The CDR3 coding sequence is TGCAGTGCTAGAGGGACAGGCGCCGAGCAGTACGTC.

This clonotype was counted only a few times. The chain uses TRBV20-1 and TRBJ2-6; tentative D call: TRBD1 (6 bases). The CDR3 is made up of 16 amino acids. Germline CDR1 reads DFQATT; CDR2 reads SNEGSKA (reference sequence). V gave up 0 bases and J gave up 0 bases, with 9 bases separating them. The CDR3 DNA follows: TGCAGTGCTAGAGATCGCAGGGGCTCTGGGGCCAACGTCCTGACTTTC. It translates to CSARDRRGSGANVLTF.

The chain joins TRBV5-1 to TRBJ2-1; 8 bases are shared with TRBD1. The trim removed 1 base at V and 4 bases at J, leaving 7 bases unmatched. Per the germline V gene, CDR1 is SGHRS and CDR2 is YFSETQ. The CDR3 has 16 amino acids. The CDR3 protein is CASSLRQTGAYNEQFF. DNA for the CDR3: TGCGCCAGCAGCTTGCGTCAGACAGGGGCATACAATGAGCAGTTCTTC.

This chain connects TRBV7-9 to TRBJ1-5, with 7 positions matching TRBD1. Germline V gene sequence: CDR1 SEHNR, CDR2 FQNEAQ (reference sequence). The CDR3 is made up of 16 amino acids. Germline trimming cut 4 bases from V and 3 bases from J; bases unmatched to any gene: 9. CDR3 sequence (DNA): TGTGCCAGCAGCTCAGGATCGACAGGGCCCAATCAGCCCCAGCATTTT. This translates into CASSSGSTGPNQPQHF.

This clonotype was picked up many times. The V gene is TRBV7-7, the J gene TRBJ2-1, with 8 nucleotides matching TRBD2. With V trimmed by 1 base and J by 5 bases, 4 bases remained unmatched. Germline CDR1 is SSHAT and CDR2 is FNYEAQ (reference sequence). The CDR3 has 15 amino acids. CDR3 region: CASSLEAGGDNEQFF. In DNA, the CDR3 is TGTGCCAGCAGCTTAGAGGCGGGAGGAGACAATGAGCAGTTCTTC.

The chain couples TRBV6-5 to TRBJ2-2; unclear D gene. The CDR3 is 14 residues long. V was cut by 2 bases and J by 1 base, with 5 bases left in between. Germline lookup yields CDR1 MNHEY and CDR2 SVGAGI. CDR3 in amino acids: CASSYLRNTGELFF. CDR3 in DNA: TGTGCCAGCAGTTACCTGAGGAACACCGGGGAGCTGTTTTTT.

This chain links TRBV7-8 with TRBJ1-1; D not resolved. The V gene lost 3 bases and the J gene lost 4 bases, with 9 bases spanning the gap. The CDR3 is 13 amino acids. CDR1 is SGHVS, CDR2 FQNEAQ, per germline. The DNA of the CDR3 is TGTGCCAGCAGCTTTGTGGGCGGCACTGAAGCTTTCTTT. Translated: CASSFVGGTEAFF.

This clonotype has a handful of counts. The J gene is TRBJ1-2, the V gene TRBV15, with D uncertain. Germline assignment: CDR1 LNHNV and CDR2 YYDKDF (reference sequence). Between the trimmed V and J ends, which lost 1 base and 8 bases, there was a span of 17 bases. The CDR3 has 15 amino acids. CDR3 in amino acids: CATSRGLVGSLGYTF. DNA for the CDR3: TGTGCCACCAGCAGAGGATTGGTGGGTTCTCTGGGCTACACCTTC.

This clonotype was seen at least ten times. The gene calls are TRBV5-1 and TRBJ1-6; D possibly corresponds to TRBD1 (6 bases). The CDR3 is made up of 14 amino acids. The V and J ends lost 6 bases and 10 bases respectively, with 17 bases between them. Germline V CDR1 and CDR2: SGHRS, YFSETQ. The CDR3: CASKAGTGSSPLHF. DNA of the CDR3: TGCGCCAGCAAAGCGGGAACAGGGAGCTCACCCCTCCACTTT.

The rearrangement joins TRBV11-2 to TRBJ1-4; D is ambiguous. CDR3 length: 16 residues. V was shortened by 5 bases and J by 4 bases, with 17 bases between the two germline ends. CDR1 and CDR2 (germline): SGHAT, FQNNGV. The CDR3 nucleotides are TGTGCCAGCAGCCCCGGGCGTGCTGGGCTTAATGAAAAACTGTTTTTT. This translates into CASSPGRAGLNEKLFF.

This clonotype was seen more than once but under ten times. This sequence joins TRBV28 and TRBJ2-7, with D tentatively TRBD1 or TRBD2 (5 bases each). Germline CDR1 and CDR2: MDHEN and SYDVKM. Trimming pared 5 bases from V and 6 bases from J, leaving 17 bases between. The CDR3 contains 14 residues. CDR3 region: CASSVIKSGLEQYV. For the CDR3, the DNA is TGTGCCAGCAGTGTTATAAAGTCGGGGCTCGAGCAGTACGTC.